This TCR beta chain emerged from a study of blood T cell repertoires in COVID-19. V shed 2 bases, J shed 3 bases, and the junction held 7 bases outside the gene matches. The CDR3 contains 17 residues. Germline CDR1 reads SGHRS; CDR2 reads YFSETQ. Data came from immunoSEQ multiplex PCR; TCRdb stores just in-frame clones and leaves some out. This table has about 260,000 clones, about nine tenths appearing once. The chain uses TRBV5-1 and TRBJ2-5, with TRBD2 matching 13 bases. The origin of this receptor is a woman aged 40 to 50 who had recovered from COVID-19. The sequenced material came from peripheral blood. CDR3 nucleotides: TGCGCCAGCAGCTTCGCCCCCGGACTAGCGGGGGAAGAGACCCAGTACTTC. Amino acids: CASSFAPGLAGEETQYF.